Reported below is one TCR beta chain. Antigen specificity is unknown. The sample is drawn from a study of PD-L1 blockade in urothelial cancer. The study, taken as a whole, reports: Stronger expansion of tumor-associated clones in blood at 3 weeks distinguished durable-benefit patients.

With V trimmed by 5 bases and J by 7 bases, 7 bases remained unmatched. Germline V lookup: CDR1 MNHNY, CDR2 SVGAGI (reference sequence). The CDR3 consists of 14 residues. The assay was immunoSEQ multiplex PCR, and TCRdb's table has in-frame clones only and misses some. Here the sample spans some 51,000 clones, 75% to 90% being singletons. The chain recombines TRBV6-6 with TRBJ1-5, with 8 bases lining up with TRBD1. This clonotype originated in a man in his sixties with urothelial cancer. The material sequenced was PBMCs, taken around atezolizumab (anti-PD-L1) treatment. The CDR3 DNA sequence: TGTGCCAGCAGTGCCCCGACAGGGGAGCAGCCCCAGCATTTT. Amino acids: CASSAPTGEQPQHF.